This T cell receptor beta chain was captured by sequencing in a study of siplizumab effects on memory and regulatory T cells (dated by TCRdb to about 2019). In terms of the full investigation: The effect of the anti-CD2 antibody siplizumab on alloreactive T-cell subsets was examined in allogeneic mixed lymphocyte reactions constructed from human PBMCs. The investigation overall reported the following: Because sequences at frequencies below about 10^-5 were poorly captured, only a minor fraction of alloreactive clones could be mapped back to unstimulated subsets. Of the alloreactive CD4+ clones that could be mapped, the Treg-derived share averaged about 70% with siplizumab compared with under 30% in control reactions. Unstimulated naive T cells appeared more diverse than memory T cells, and naive cells seemed to contribute substantially to the alloresponse. No functional confirmation was obtained for the suppressive function of proliferating Tregs from siplizumab cultures. Roughly 75-97% of proliferating CD4+ or CD8+ clones could not be assigned a naive or memory phenotype. Siplizumab significantly lowered the cumulative frequency of alloreactive sequences that could be traced to unstimulated CD4+ memory T cells.

Sorted unstimulated T cells and proliferating T cells recovered from mixed lymphocyte reactions underwent TCRbeta CDR3 sequencing. Fresh whole blood from approximately ten HLA-typed healthy donors was used to isolate PBMCs. Unstimulated CD4+ regulatory T cells were FACS-sorted to map the origin of alloreactive clones. The library was prepared using the immunoSEQ multiplex PCR assay. About 10^5 TCR templates per sample were assayed on the deep sequencing platform. Genomic DNA extracted from sorted T cells was the material used for TCRbeta CDR3 sequencing. The authors processed their data as follows. Clonal analysis of TCRbeta CDR3 data was done in the R programming language. Comparing unstimulated samples against CFSE-low samples taken after the reaction was how alloreactive CD4+ and CD8+ clones were defined. Regulatory or non-regulatory origin of alloreactive CD4+ clones was assigned by matching sequences to the sorted unstimulated Treg and non-Treg repertoires. Not all clones reach the TCRdb copy of this immuneACCESS table, which keeps in-frame sequences only. Checked studies attribute under half of the gap to unresolved V genes and leave the rest unexplained. That table is the source of V, J and clone size, and D and trimming were worked out from the DNA. This sample comprises 100,000 or so clones, about 91% of them detected only once. Around 0.73% of the sample belongs to the ten largest clones.

Points on this clone: Its target antigen remains unknown. No quality values exist for individual bases; no much larger clone is one base distant.

The CDR3 sequence holds 15 residues, the cysteine and phenylalanine included. The CDR3 DNA has 45 bases and is translated from base 1. V and J are trimmed by 4 bases and 4 bases, and the gene matches miss 3 bases of the junction. Based on the germline V gene, the CDR1 and CDR2 sequences are SGHTA and FQGTGA. The rearrangement combines TRBV7-3 with TRBJ2-3, and 12 junctional nucleotides match TRBD1. This receptor was obtained from a human donor in good health. Sequenced input: Tregs sorted from blood. The CDR3 has the sequence CASSWGTGGADTQYF. The DNA reads TGTGCCAGCAGCTGGGGGACAGGGGGCGCAGATACGCAGTATTTT.